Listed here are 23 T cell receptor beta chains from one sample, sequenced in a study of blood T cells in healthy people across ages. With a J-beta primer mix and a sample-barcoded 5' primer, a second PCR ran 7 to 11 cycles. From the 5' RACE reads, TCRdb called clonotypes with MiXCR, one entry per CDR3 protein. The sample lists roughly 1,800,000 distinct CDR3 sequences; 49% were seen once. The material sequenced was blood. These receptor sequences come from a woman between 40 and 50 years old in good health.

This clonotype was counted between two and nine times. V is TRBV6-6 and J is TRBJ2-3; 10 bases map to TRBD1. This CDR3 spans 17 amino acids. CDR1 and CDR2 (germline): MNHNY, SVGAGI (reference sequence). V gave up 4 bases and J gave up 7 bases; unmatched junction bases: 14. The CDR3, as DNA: TGTGCCAGCAGTTCTCCAGATGCCCGGGACAGGGGAAATACGCAGTATTTT. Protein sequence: CASSSPDARDRGNTQYF.

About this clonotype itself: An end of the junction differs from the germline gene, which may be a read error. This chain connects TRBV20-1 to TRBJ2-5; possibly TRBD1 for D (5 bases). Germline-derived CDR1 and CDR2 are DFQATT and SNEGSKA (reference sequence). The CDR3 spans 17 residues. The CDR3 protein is CSARDLPRIGDFGEQNF. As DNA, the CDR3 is TGCAGTGCTAGAGATCTGCCGAGGATAGGGGATTTTGGAGAGCAGAACTTC.

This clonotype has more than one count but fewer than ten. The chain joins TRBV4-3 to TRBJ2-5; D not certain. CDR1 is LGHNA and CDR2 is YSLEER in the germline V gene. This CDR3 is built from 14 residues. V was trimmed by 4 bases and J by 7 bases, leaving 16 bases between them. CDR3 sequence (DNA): TGCGCCAGCAGCCGAGAGACTGACCGAGCGACCCAGTACTTC. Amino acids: CASSRETDRATQYF.

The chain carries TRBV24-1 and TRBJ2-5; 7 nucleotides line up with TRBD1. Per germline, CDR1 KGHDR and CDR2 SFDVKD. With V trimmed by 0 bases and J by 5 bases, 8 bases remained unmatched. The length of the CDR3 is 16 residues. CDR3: CATSDLLRTGVETQYF. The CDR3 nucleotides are TGTGCCACCAGTGATTTGCTAAGAACAGGGGTGGAGACCCAGTACTTC.

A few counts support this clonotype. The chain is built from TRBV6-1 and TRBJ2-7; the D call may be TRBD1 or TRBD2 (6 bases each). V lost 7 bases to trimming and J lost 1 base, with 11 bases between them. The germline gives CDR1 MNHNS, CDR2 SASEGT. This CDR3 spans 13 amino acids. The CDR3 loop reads CASKGGQSYEQYF. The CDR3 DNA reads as TGTGCCAGCAAGGGGGGACAATCCTACGAGCAGTACTTC.

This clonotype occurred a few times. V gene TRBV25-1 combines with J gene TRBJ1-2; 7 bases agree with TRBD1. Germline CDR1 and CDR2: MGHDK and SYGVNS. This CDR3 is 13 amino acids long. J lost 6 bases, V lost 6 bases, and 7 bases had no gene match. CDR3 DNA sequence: TGTGCCAGCAGCCGAACAGGGGAGGATGGCTACACCTTC. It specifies CASSRTGEDGYTF.

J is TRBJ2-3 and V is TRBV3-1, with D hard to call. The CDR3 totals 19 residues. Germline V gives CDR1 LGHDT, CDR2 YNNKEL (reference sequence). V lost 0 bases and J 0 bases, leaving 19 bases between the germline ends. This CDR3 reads CASSQDWPDQTSSTDTQYF. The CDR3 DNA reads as TGTGCCAGCAGCCAAGATTGGCCGGACCAAACATCTAGCACAGATACGCAGTATTTT.

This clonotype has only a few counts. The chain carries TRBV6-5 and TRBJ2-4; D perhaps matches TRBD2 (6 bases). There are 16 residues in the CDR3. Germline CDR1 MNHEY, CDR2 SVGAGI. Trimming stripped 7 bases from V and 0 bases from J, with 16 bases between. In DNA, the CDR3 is TGTGCCAGCACCCTGAGGAGGGACCTAGCCAAAAACATTCAGTACTTC. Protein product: CASTLRRDLAKNIQYF.

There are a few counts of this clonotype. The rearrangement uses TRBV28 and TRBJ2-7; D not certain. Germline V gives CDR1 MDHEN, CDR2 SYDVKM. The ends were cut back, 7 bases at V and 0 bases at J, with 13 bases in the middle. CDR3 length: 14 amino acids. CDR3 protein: CASTPGLSSYEQYF. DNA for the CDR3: TGTGCCAGCACCCCAGGTCTGAGCTCCTACGAGCAGTACTTC.

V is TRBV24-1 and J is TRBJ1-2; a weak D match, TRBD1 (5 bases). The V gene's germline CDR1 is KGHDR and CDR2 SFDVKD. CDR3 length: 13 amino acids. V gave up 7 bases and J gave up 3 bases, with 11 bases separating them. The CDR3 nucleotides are TGTGCCACCAGAGAAGGGGCTGACTATGGCTACACCTTC. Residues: CATREGADYGYTF.

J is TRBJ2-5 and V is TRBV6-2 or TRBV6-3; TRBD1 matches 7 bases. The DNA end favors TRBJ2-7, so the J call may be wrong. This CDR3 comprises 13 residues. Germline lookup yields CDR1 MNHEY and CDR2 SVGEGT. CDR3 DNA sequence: TGTGCCAGCTGGCAGGGGGTCTCTTACGAGCAGTACTTC. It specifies CASWQGVSYEQYF.

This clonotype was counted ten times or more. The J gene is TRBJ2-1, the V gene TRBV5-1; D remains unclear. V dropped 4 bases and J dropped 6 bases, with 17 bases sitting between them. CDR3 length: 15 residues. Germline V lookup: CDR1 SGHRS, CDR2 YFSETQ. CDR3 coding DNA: TGCGCCAGCAGCCCGGCTGCTAGTAGGAGCAATGAGCAGTTCTTC. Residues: CASSPAASRSNEQFF.

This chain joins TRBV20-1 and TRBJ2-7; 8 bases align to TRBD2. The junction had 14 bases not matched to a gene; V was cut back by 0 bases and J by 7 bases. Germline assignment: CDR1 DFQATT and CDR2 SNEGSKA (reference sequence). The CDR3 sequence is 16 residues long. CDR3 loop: CSARDYGGASYNEQYF. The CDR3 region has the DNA TGCAGTGCTAGAGATTACGGGGGGGCTTCCTACAATGAGCAGTACTTC.

The CDR3 is CASSLRRDRNSYEQYF. CDR3 nucleotide sequence: TGTGCCAGCAGCCTCCGGCGCGACAGGAACTCCTACGAGCAGTACTTC. The rearrangement joins TRBV11-2 to TRBJ2-7, with D possibly matching TRBD1 (6 bases). Germline-derived CDR1 and CDR2 are SGHAT and FQNNGV. Trimming shortened V by 5 bases and J by 0 bases, and 17 bases separated the two germline ends. CDR3 size: 16 residues. The full variable domain, rest sourced from reference TRBV11-2 and TRBJ2-7, is EAGVAQSPRYKIIEKRQSVAFWCNPISGHATLYWYQQILGQGPKLLIQFQNNGVVDDSQLPKDRFSAERLKGVDSTLKIQPAKLEDSAVYLCASSLRRDRNSYEQYFGPGTRLTVT.

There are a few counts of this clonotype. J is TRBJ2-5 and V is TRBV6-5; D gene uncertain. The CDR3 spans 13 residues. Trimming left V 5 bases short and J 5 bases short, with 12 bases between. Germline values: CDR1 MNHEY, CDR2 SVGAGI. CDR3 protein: CASSDPPRETQYF. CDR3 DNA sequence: TGTGCCAGCAGTGACCCCCCTCGGGAGACCCAGTACTTC.

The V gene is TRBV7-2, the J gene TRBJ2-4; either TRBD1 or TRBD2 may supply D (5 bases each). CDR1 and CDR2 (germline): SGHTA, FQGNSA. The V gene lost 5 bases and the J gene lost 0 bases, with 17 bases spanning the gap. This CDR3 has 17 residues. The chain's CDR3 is CASSPRQGGGAKNIQYF. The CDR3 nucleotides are TGTGCCAGCAGCCCCCGCCAGGGCGGAGGAGCCAAAAACATTCAGTACTTC.

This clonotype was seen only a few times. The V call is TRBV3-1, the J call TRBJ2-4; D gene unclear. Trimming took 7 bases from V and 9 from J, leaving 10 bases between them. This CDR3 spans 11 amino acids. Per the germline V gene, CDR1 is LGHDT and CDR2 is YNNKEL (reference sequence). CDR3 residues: CASTSGGIQYF. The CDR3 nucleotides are TGTGCCAGCACATCCGGTGGCATTCAGTACTTC. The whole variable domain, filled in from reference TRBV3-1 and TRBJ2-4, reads DTAVSQTPKYLVTQMGNDKSIKCEQNLGHDTMYWYKQDSKKFLKIMFSYNNKELIINETVPNRFSPKSPDKAHLNLHINSLELGDSAVYFCASTSGGIQYFGAGTRLSVL.

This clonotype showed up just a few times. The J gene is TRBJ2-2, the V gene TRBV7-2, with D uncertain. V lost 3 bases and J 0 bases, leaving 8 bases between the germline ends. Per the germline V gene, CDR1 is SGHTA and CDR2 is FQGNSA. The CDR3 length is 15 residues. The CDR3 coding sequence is TGTGCCAGCAGCTTGTCAGCGACGAACACCGGGGAGCTGTTTTTT. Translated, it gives CASSLSATNTGELFF.

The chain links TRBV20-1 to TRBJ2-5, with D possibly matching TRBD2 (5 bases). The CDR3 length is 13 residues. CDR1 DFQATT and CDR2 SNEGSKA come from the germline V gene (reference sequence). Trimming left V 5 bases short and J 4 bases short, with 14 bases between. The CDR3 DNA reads TGCAGTGCTGGATCTAGCTGGGGAGAGACCCAGTACTTC. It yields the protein CSAGSSWGETQYF.

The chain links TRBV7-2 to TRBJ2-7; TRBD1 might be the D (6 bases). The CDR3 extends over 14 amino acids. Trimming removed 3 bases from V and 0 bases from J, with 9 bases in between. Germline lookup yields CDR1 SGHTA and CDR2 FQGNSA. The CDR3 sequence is CASSLDSSSYEQYF. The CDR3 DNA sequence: TGTGCCAGCAGCTTGGACAGTAGCTCCTACGAGCAGTACTTC.

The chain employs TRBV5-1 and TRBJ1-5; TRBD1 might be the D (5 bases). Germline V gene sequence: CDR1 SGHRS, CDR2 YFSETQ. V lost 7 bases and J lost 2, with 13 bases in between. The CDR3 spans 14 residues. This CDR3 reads CASSRDAGNQPQHF. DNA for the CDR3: TGCGCCAGCTCCAGGGATGCGGGCAATCAGCCCCAGCATTTT.

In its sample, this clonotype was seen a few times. Here the CDR3 reads CASSLETSEHYNEQFF. CDR3 in DNA: TGTGCCAGCAGCTTGGAAACTAGCGAACACTACAATGAGCAGTTCTTC. The rearrangement links TRBV7-2 to TRBJ2-1; 7 bases match TRBD2. The CDR3 covers 16 residues. The V and J ends lost 3 bases and 3 bases, in that order; junction bases with no gene match: 8. Germline V CDR1 and CDR2: SGHTA, FQGNSA.

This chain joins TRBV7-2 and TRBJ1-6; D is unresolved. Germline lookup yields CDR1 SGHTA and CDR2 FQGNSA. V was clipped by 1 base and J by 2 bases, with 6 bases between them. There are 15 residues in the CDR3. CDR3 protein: CASSLELTYNSPLHF. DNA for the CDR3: TGTGCCAGCAGCTTAGAACTGACCTATAATTCACCCCTCCACTTT.